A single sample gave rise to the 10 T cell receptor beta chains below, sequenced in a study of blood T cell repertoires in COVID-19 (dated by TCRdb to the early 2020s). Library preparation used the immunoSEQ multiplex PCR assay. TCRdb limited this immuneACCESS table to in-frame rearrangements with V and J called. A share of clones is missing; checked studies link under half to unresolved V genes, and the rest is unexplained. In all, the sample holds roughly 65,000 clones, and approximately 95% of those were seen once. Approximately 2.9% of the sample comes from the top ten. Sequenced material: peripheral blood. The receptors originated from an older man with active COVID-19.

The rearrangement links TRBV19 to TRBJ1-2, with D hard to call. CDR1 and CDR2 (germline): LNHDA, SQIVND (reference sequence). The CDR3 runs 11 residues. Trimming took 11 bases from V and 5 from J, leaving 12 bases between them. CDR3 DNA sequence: TGTGCCGCCACGGAGGGTTATGGCTACACCTTC. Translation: CAATEGYGYTF.

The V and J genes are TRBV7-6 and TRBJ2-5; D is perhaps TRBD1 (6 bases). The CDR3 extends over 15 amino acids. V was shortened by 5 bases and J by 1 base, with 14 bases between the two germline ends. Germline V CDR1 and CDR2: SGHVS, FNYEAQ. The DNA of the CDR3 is TGTGCCAGCAGCCAAGAACAGGGCCCCCAAGAGACCCAGTACTTC. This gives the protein CASSQEQGPQETQYF.

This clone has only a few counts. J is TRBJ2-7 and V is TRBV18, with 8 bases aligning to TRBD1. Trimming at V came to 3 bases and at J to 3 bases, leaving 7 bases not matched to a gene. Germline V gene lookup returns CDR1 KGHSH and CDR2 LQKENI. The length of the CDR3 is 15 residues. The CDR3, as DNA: TGTGCCAGCTCACCTTGGACAGGGATTAACTACGAGCAGTACTTC. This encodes CASSPWTGINYEQYF. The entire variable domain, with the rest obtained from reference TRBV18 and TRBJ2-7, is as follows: NAGVMQNPRHLVRRRGQEARLRCSPMKGHSHVYWYRQLPEEGLKFMVYLQKENIIDESGMPKERFSAEFPKEGPSILRIQQVVRGDSAAYFCASSPWTGINYEQYFGPGTRLTVT.

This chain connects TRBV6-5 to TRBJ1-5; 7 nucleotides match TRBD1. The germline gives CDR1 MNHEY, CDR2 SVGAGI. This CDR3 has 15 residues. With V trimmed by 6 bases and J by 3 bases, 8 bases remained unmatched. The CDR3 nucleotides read TGTGCCAGCAGATCCTTGGGACAGACCAATCAGCCCCAGCATTTT. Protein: CASRSLGQTNQPQHF.

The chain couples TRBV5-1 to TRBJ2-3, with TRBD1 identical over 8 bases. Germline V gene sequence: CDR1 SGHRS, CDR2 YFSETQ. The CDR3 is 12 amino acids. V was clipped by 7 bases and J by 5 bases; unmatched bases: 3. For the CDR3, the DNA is TGCGCCAGCGGACAGGGAAAAGATACGCAGTATTTT. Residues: CASGQGKDTQYF.

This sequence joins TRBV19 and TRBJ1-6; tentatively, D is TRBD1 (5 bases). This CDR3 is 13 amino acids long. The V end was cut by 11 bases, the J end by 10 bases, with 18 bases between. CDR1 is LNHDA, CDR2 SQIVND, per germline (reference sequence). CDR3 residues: CAGRASGSSPLHF. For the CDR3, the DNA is TGTGCCGGAAGGGCGTCAGGGTCCTCACCCCTCCACTTT.

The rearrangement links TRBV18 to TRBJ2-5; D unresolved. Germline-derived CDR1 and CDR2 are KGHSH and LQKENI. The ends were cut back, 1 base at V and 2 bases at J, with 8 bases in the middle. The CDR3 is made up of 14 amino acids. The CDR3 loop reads CASSPRPGQETQYF. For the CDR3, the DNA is TGTGCCAGCTCACCACGCCCAGGTCAAGAGACCCAGTACTTC.

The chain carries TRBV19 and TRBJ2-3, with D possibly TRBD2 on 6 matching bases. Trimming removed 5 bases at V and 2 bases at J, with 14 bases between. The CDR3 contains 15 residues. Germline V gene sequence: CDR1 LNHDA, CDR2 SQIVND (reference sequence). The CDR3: CASSPGGVNTDTQYF. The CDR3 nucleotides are TGTGCCAGTAGTCCCGGCGGGGTTAACACAGATACGCAGTATTTT.

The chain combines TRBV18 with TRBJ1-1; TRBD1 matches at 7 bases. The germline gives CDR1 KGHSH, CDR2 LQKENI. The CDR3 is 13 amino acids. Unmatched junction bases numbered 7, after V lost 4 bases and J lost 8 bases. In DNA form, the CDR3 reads TGTGCCAGCTCACTCGGGACAGACCTGGAAGCTTTCTTT. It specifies CASSLGTDLEAFF.

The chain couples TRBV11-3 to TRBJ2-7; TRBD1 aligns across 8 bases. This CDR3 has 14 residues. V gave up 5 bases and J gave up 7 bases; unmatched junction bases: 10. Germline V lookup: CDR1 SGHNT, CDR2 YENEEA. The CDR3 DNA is TGTGCCAGCAGCAAAATGGGACAGGCGAATGAGCAGTACGTC. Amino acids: CASSKMGQANEQYV.